This paragraph reports one T cell receptor (beta chain). In this sample, this clonotype turned up many times. Its binding antigen is unknown. Base-call qualities are not available, and no considerably larger clone is one nucleotide away. The data originate from a study of T cells in Graves' hyperthyroidism and ophthalmopathy (dated by TCRdb to the late 2010s). Notes on the research overall: Peripheral blood samples were taken at initial diagnosis, before any treatment was given. To identify TCR V-J signatures that set the groups apart, the researchers used a discovery cohort of about a hundred patients, made up of 40 to 45 with Graves' ophthalmopathy and approximately 57 with stable Graves' hyperthyroidism. Whether ophthalmopathy could be predicted prospectively was tested in an independent validation cohort made up of fewer than 20 hyperthyroidism patients plus 17 patients who later progressed to ophthalmopathy. For training and testing, the 100 or so patients in the discovery cohort were randomly divided in a 7:3 ratio. The study also compared thyroid tissue and blood T-cell repertoires from a handful of Graves' hyperthyroidism patients. After blood sampling, hyperthyroidism patients were treated with methimazole at a starting dose of 30 mg daily, and ophthalmopathy patients were treated with high-dose intravenous methylprednisolone. The paper reports TCR Vbeta CDR3 sequencing of fewer than 150 peripheral blood samples: under 45 ophthalmopathy, around 80 hyperthyroidism and around 17 progressor patients.

Counted from cysteine to phenylalanine, this CDR3 has 15 amino acids. The entry retains the CDR3 DNA only, 45 bases that are in frame from base 1. Germline trimming: 0 bases from V, 1 base from J; junction bases outside gene matches: 3. In the germline V gene, CDR1 corresponds to SGHRS and CDR2 to YFSETQ. The TCR beta CDR3 regions were amplified from RNA transcripts. For the first round of RT-PCR on the TCR CDR3, the HTBI primer set was used together with the Qiagen OneStep RT-PCR kit. A second multiplex PCR round built the libraries, followed by size selection and purification. The libraries were sequenced on an Illumina HiSeq2000 using paired-end 100 bp reads. The study's processing was this. SOAPnuke was used to process the raw data, throwing out any read that contained adapters or uncalled bases, had a mean Phred below 15, or lacked an exact constant-primer or identifier match. COPE v1.2.5 was used to merge the high-quality paired reads, and each unique nucleotide sequence was defined as a clonotype. MiTCR v1.1 was used to align the clonotypes against IMGT TRBV, TRBD and TRBJ reference segments. The analysis was restricted to V-J combinations with a frequency above 0.0001, which together covered 99% to 99.2% of the repertoires. The TCS score was defined as F50 (clonal expansion) divided by E x V (chaos), with BLOSUM62-based TCRdist calculated between CDR3 peptides within each V-J. Welch's t-statistics and random forest reduced around 520 V-J features to 13, which were used in a naive Bayes classifier (R e1071). Using fastp trimming at Q25 and MiXCR clonotype assembly, TCRdb reanalyzed the public sequencing data and kept in-frame beta chains. Under each unique CDR3 protein, matching rows form one entry showing the most common genes and DNA. TCRdb, not the authors, supplied the V and J calls. The sample table contains about 420,000 distinct CDR3 sequences; only one count was recorded for about a sixth of them. Roughly 14% of the sample belongs to the ten largest clones.

A patient counted as having stable Graves' hyperthyroidism if no progression to ophthalmopathy occurred over 18 months of follow-up. The hyperthyroidism patients were between 18 and 65 years old and newly diagnosed, with a disease duration of less than 2 months. Patients with uncontrolled infections, other autoimmune diseases, pregnancy or lactation were excluded. Diagnoses relied on clinical symptoms, serum thyroxine and TRAb, thyroid ultrasound and orbital computed tomography. PBMCs were isolated from about 10 ml of fresh peripheral blood by Ficoll-Paque density gradient centrifugation. Trizol reagent was used to extract total RNA, and RNA quality was then checked on an Agilent 2100 Bioanalyzer. Overall study results and their limits: Sample size was not statistically predetermined, and investigators were not blinded to group allocation. Ophthalmopathy was separated from stable hyperthyroidism by a 13 V-J signature model, with around 88% sensitivity and about 81% specificity obtained in cross-validation and 80%/75% obtained in testing. In validation, progression to ophthalmopathy was predicted by the model with nearly 71% sensitivity and 72.22% specificity, a median of approximately 6.5 months before onset. Blood samples also contained most of the expanded thyroid clonotypes (frequency above 0.001), which suggests that blood repertoires may reflect thyroid immune responses.

The sequencing sample was made of blood. The source of this sequence is a woman in her late teens or twenties with Graves' hyperthyroidism. The sequence links TRBV5-1 to TRBJ1-1; TRBD1 aligns with 7 central bases. The CDR3 protein sequence reads: CASSLGGQKNTEAFF. The sequenced DNA is TGCGCCAGCAGCTTGGGGGGACAGAAGAACACTGAAGCTTTCTTT.